The entry that follows covers one T cell receptor (beta chain) sequence. Its antigen is not known. These data belong to a study of T-cell memory formation after mild COVID-19. V dropped 5 bases and J dropped 5 bases, with 16 bases sitting between them. Germline CDR1 reads LGHDT; CDR2 reads YNNKEL (reference sequence). This CDR3 has 14 amino acids. Study results and caveats: Pre-infection memory showed some responding clones, and this suggested that cross-reactive memory joined.

TCRdb processed the 5' RACE reads anew with MiXCR; each CDR3 protein has one entry. The sample holds about 350,000 distinct CDR3 sequences, around 28% seen once. Input material: PBMCs or a T cell subset sorted from them (not recorded which). The clonotype originates from an adult woman who had mild COVID-19 (a few samples of this study predate the infection). Cell type and time point are not known. The rearrangement uses TRBV3-1 and TRBJ2-7; TRBD2 is a possible D gene (5 bases). CDR3 nucleotide sequence: TGTGCCAGCAGCGCCTCAGGCGGGTTCGACGAGCAGTACTTC. This codes for CASSASGGFDEQYF.